The 30 T cell receptor beta chains below all came from one sample that was sequenced in a study of STAT5B mutations in CD4+ large granular lymphocyte leukemia. Sequenced by immunoSEQ multiplex PCR; TCRdb stores in-frame clones only, minus some. The sample carries 20,000 to 25,000 clones, 60% to 80% recorded once. The sequenced material came from CD4+ T cells from blood buffy coats. These receptors came from a human donor in good health.

Concerning this clone itself: At one end, the junction sequence differs from germline, possibly due to a read error. This rearrangement joins TRBV7-7 to TRBJ2-2, with D unclear. The CDR3 consists of 15 residues. Per germline, CDR1 SSHAT and CDR2 FNYEAQ (reference sequence). The CDR3 spells CASSYNQLDTGELFF. In DNA form, the CDR3 reads TGTGCTAGCAGCTATAACCAGCTAGACACCGGGGAGCTGTTTTTT.

V and J are TRBV28 and TRBJ1-5; D not certain. The V end lost 3 bases, the J end lost 7 bases, and 7 bases lay between the germline ends. Germline lookup yields CDR1 MDHEN and CDR2 SYDVKM. This CDR3 spans 12 amino acids. The CDR3 nucleotides are TGTGCCAGCAGTTTTCGGTGGCAGCCCCAGCATTTT. Translated, it gives CASSFRWQPQHF.

The chain links TRBV18 to TRBJ1-6; D gene uncertain. This CDR3 contains 12 residues. Trimming cost V 4 bases and J 8 bases, with 6 bases left between them. Germline values: CDR1 KGHSH, CDR2 LQKENI. The CDR3 sequence: CASSQQDSPLHF. The CDR3 DNA sequence: TGTGCCAGCTCACAACAAGATTCACCCCTCCACTTT. Full variable domain (rest looked up from reference TRBV18 and TRBJ1-6): NAGVMQNPRHLVRRRGQEARLRCSPMKGHSHVYWYRQLPEEGLKFMVYLQKENIIDESGMPKERFSAEFPKEGPSILRIQQVVRGDSAAYFCASSQQDSPLHFGNGTRLTVT.

The chain uses TRBV5-6 and TRBJ2-3; D is perhaps TRBD1 (6 bases). Germline-derived CDR1 and CDR2 are SGHDT and YYEEEE. The V gene lost 1 base and the J gene lost 4 bases, with 7 bases spanning the gap. The CDR3 is 13 residues long. The chain's CDR3 is CASSLQGPDTQYF. The CDR3 bases are TGTGCCAGCAGCTTGCAGGGGCCAGATACGCAGTATTTT.

This clone was counted only a few times. The V gene is TRBV5-6, the J gene TRBJ2-2; D gene unclear. This CDR3 has 14 amino acids. The germline V gene has CDR1 SGHDT and CDR2 YYEEEE. V shed 0 bases and J shed 4 bases, with 7 bases lying between them. CDR3 amino acids: CASSLGVTTGELFF. Here the CDR3 DNA reads TGTGCCAGCAGCTTGGGGGTTACCACCGGGGAGCTGTTTTTT.

This sequence joins TRBV7-8 and TRBJ2-3, with 9 bases lining up with TRBD1. The V gene end was trimmed by 3 bases and the J gene end by 1 base; junction bases not matched to a gene: 8. Germline lookup yields CDR1 SGHVS and CDR2 FQNEAQ. This CDR3 has 17 residues. CDR3 coding DNA: TGTGCCAGCAGCTTCCCCCCAGACAGGGGGGGCACAGATACGCAGTATTTT. Its translation: CASSFPPDRGGTDTQYF.

The rearrangement uses TRBV4-3 and TRBJ1-2; no firm D call. The ends were cut back, 6 bases at V and 0 bases at J, with 14 bases in the middle. Germline CDR1 is LGHNA and CDR2 is YSLEER. The CDR3 length is 15 residues. The CDR3, as DNA: TGCGCCAGCAGATCCCCCGACCGGGCTAACTATGGCTACACCTTC. Translating it yields CASRSPDRANYGYTF.

The chain is built from TRBV18 and TRBJ2-3; D unresolved. The CDR3 has 15 amino acids. Germline V gives CDR1 KGHSH, CDR2 LQKENI. Trimming removed 3 bases from V and 0 bases from J, with 10 bases in between. CDR3 nucleotides: TGTGCCAGCTCACCGAGAGTGGGCAGCACAGATACGCAGTATTTT. Translation: CASSPRVGSTDTQYF.

The J gene is TRBJ2-7, the V gene TRBV28; D gene uncertain. Trimming pared 1 base from V and 3 bases from J, leaving 4 bases between. Germline values: CDR1 MDHEN, CDR2 SYDVKM. This CDR3 region has 12 residues. CDR3 in DNA: TGTGCCAGCAGTTTATCAGGCTACGAGCAGTACTTC. Translated, it gives CASSLSGYEQYF.

This chain connects TRBV11-2 to TRBJ2-7, with D uncertain. The V gene's germline CDR1 is SGHAT and CDR2 FQNNGV. The CDR3 has 14 amino acids. The V gene lost 0 bases and the J gene lost 3 bases, with 9 bases spanning the gap. The CDR3 bases are TGTGCCAGCAGCTTAGATCCAGGCAACTACGAGCAGTACTTC. Translated, it gives CASSLDPGNYEQYF.

V and J are TRBV6-6 and TRBJ1-3, with TRBD1 matching over 7 bases. The CDR3 spans 16 residues. CDR1 and CDR2 (germline): MNHNY, SVGAGI (reference sequence). The junction had 8 bases not matched to a gene; V was cut back by 4 bases and J by 2 bases. The CDR3 here is CASSSRKGAAGNTIYF. Here the CDR3 DNA reads TGTGCCAGCAGTTCACGCAAGGGGGCGGCTGGAAACACCATATATTTT.

V gene TRBV6-1 combines with J gene TRBJ2-7; 7 positions match TRBD1. Trimming took 6 bases from V and 3 from J; bases not matched to a gene: 5. This CDR3 comprises 13 residues. Germline V gene lookup returns CDR1 MNHNS and CDR2 SASEGT. The DNA of the CDR3 is TGTGCCAGCAGGTACAACAGGGGCTACGAGCAGTACTTC. Protein product: CASRYNRGYEQYF.

V gene TRBV18 combines with J gene TRBJ2-2; 7 positions match TRBD1. CDR1 and CDR2 from the germline V gene are KGHSH and LQKENI. The junction had 6 bases not matched to a gene; V was cut back by 6 bases and J by 5 bases. This CDR3 is 14 amino acids long. CDR3 amino acids: CASSPGQITGELFF. CDR3 nucleotide sequence: TGTGCCAGCTCGCCGGGACAGATAACCGGGGAGCTGTTTTTT.

The chain carries TRBV2 and TRBJ2-7; D call uncertain. Trimming cost V 6 bases and J 5 bases, with 17 bases left between them. This CDR3 has 14 residues. The germline gives CDR1 SNHLY, CDR2 FYNNEI. CDR3 loop: CASSIPKGFDEQYF. CDR3 nucleotide sequence: TGTGCCAGCAGCATACCGAAGGGTTTCGACGAGCAGTACTTC.

The CDR3 loop reads CASSPTSGARETQYF. In DNA form, the CDR3 reads TGTGCCAGTAGTCCGACTAGCGGGGCGCGAGAGACCCAGTACTTC. V is TRBV19 and J is TRBJ2-5; TRBD2 agrees at 11 bases. The V and J ends lost 5 bases and 4 bases, in that order; junction bases with no gene match: 6. Per germline, CDR1 LNHDA and CDR2 SQIVND (reference sequence). The CDR3 is 15 residues long.

This sequence joins TRBV4-3 and TRBJ1-2, with D hard to call. Per the germline V gene, CDR1 is LGHNA and CDR2 is YSLEER. The V gene lost 1 base and the J gene lost 4 bases, with 13 bases spanning the gap. The CDR3 has 15 residues. The CDR3 nucleotides read TGCGCCAGCAGCCAAGGTCCATTTGAGCCCTATGGCTACACCTTC. The encoded protein is CASSQGPFEPYGYTF.

A single count supports this clone. The chain uses TRBV14 and TRBJ2-7; 7 bases agree with TRBD1. CDR1 is SGHDN and CDR2 is FVKESK in the germline V gene. V trimming: 4 bases; J trimming: 3 bases; junction bases outside the gene matches: 6. The CDR3 has 14 amino acids. CDR3 sequence reads: CASSRLDRSYEQYF. The CDR3 DNA reads TGTGCCAGCAGCCGGCTGGACAGGAGCTACGAGCAGTACTTC.

This clone was found a few times. The V and J genes are TRBV9 and TRBJ1-1; D gene ambiguous. Germline-derived CDR1 and CDR2 are SGDLS and YYNGEE. V dropped 7 bases and J dropped 0 bases, with 10 bases sitting between them. The CDR3 spans 13 residues. The chain's CDR3 is CASSFEVNTEAFF. For the CDR3, the DNA is TGTGCCAGCTCGTTTGAGGTGAACACTGAAGCTTTCTTT.

The chain links TRBV10-3 to TRBJ1-1; 8 nucleotides line up with TRBD1. The CDR3 runs 15 residues. The V and J ends lost 5 bases and 3 bases, in that order; junction bases with no gene match: 8. Germline CDR1 and CDR2: ENHRY and SYGVKD. CDR3 DNA: TGTGCCATCAGTTCACCAGGACAGGGTTACACTGAAGCTTTCTTT. It yields the protein CAISSPGQGYTEAFF.

The chain carries TRBV7-2 and TRBJ2-5; D perhaps matches TRBD2 (6 bases). V lost 1 base and J lost 7, with 16 bases in between. This CDR3 region has 15 residues. The V gene's germline CDR1 is SGHTA and CDR2 FQGNSA. CDR3 in DNA: TGTGCCAGCAGCTTAGGGGACTTAGTGGGGGGGACCCAGTACTTC. Translating it yields CASSLGDLVGGTQYF.

The V and J genes are TRBV5-1 and TRBJ2-7; a possible D gene is TRBD1 (5 bases). This CDR3 comprises 12 residues. Germline V lookup: CDR1 SGHRS, CDR2 YFSETQ. V was clipped by 2 bases and J by 3 bases, with 6 bases between them. The CDR3 loop is CASSFDSYEQYF. The CDR3 DNA is TGCGCCAGCAGCTTCGACAGCTACGAGCAGTACTTC.

This rearrangement joins TRBV29-1 to TRBJ2-7; weak D call: TRBD2 (5 bases). Germline V gene sequence: CDR1 SQVTM, CDR2 ANQGSEA. The CDR3 runs 12 residues. The germline V and J ends were trimmed by 0 bases and 7 bases, with 10 bases remaining between them. CDR3 DNA: TGCAGCGTTGAAGAGGGCGGGCTTGAGCAGTACTTC. Translation gives CSVEEGGLEQYF.

The gene calls are TRBV18 and TRBJ1-3, with D perhaps matching TRBD1 (6 bases). The length of the CDR3 is 16 residues. Germline CDR1 KGHSH, CDR2 LQKENI. The V end was cut by 3 bases, the J end by 1 base, with 13 bases between. In DNA, the CDR3 is TGTGCCAGCTCACCGATGGGGGGCACTTCTGGAAACACCATATATTTT. Residues: CASSPMGGTSGNTIYF.

The chain uses TRBV28 and TRBJ2-7, with 7 bases that match TRBD1. The germline gives CDR1 MDHEN, CDR2 SYDVKM. J lost 2 bases, V lost 4 bases, and 5 bases had no gene match. The CDR3 has 14 residues. CDR3 amino acids: CASSSGTEPYEQYF. The CDR3 coding sequence is TGTGCCAGCAGTTCCGGGACAGAGCCCTACGAGCAGTACTTC. The whole variable domain, filled in from reference TRBV28 and TRBJ2-7, reads DVKVTQSSRYLVKRTGEKVFLECVQDMDHENMFWYRQDPGLGLRLIYFSYDVKMKEKGDIPEGYSVSREKKERFSLILESASTNQTSMYLCASSSGTEPYEQYFGPGTRLTVT.

The rearrangement uses TRBV6-1 and TRBJ2-1; 12 bases map to TRBD2. J lost 6 bases, V lost 6 bases, and 3 bases had no gene match. Germline V gives CDR1 MNHNS, CDR2 SASEGT. The CDR3 has 14 amino acids. CDR3 nucleotide sequence: TGTGCCAGCAGGCGGACTAGCGGGGCCAATGAGCAGTTCTTC. This codes for CASRRTSGANEQFF.

The chain carries TRBV19 and TRBJ1-5; D remains ambiguous. V was clipped by 2 bases and J by 1 base, with 9 bases between them. This CDR3 spans 15 amino acids. Per the germline V gene, CDR1 is LNHDA and CDR2 is SQIVND (reference sequence). The CDR3 loop reads CASSITSMSNQPQHF. CDR3 bases: TGTGCCAGTAGTATAACCAGTATGAGCAATCAGCCCCAGCATTTT.

CDR3 amino acids: CASSSGGGEQYF. The CDR3 nucleotides are TGTGCCAGCAGCTCGGGGGGGGGCGAGCAGTACTTC. V and J are TRBV14 and TRBJ2-7; 8 nucleotides match TRBD2. V lost 5 bases and J lost 6; bases outside the gene matches: 3. This CDR3 is built from 12 residues. Germline lookup yields CDR1 SGHDN and CDR2 FVKESK.

The chain links TRBV5-8 to TRBJ1-1; unclear D gene. V lost 5 bases to trimming and J lost 0 bases, with 11 bases between them. Per the germline V gene, CDR1 is SGHTS and CDR2 is YDEGEE. This CDR3 has 14 amino acids. DNA of the CDR3: TGTGCCAGCAGACAACAGAACCTGAACACTGAAGCTTTCTTT. Its translation: CASRQQNLNTEAFF.

The genes are TRBV7-2 and TRBJ1-1; D remains unclear. Germline V gives CDR1 SGHTA, CDR2 FQGNSA. V was clipped by 1 base and J by 4 bases, with 13 bases between them. CDR3 length equals 15 residues. CDR3 amino acids: CASSLGPGVGTEAFF. CDR3 nucleotide sequence: TGTGCCAGCAGCTTAGGCCCCGGGGTGGGCACTGAAGCTTTCTTT. Combining the CDR3 with reference TRBV7-2 and TRBJ1-1 gives the whole variable domain GAGVSQSPSNKVTEKGKDVELRCDPISGHTALYWYRQSLGQGLEFLIYFQGNSAPDKSGLPSDRFSAERTGGSVSTLTIQRTQQEDSAVYLCASSLGPGVGTEAFFGQGTRLTVV.

This clone appeared a few times. The rearrangement links TRBV19 to TRBJ2-2; 8 positions agree with TRBD2. Germline V gene data show CDR1 as LNHDA and CDR2 as SQIVND (reference sequence). After removal of 7 bases from V and 3 bases from J, the junction contained 7 bases not matched to a gene. CDR3 size: 15 residues. The CDR3 loop reads CASTRGGGDTGELFF. For the CDR3, the DNA is TGTGCCAGTACCCGGGGGGGCGGGGACACCGGGGAGCTGTTTTTT.